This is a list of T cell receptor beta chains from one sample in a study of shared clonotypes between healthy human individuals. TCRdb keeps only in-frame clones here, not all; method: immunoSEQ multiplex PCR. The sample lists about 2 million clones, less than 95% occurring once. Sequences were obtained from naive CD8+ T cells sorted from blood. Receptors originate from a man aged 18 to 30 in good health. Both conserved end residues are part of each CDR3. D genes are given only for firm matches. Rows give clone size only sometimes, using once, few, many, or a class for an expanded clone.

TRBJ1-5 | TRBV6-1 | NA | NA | TGTGCCAGCAAGGGGCACAGTCAGCCCCAGCATTTT | CASKGHSQPQHF
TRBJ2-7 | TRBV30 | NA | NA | TGTGCCTGGAGTGGGGGGTACGAGCAGTACTTC | CAWSGGYEQYF
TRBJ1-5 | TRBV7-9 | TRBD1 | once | TGTGCCAGCAGCTTGGGACAGGGAATGCATTTT | CASSLGQGMHF
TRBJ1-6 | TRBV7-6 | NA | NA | TGTGCCAGCAGCTTAGAAAGCTCCTATAATTCACCCCTCCACTTT | CASSLESSYNSPLHF
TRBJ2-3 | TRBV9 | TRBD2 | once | TGTGCCAGCAGCCCCCGGCTAGCGGGGAGCACAGATACGCAGTATTTT | CASSPRLAGSTDTQYF
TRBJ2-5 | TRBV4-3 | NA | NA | TGCGCCAGCAGCCAAGAGGTGGTTGGTGAGCAGTACTTC | CASSQEVVGEQYF
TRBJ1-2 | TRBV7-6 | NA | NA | TGTGCCAGCAGCTTAGGGGTGGCGGGCGGCTACACCTTC | CASSLGVAGGYTF
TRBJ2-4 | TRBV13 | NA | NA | TGTGCCAGCAGCTTAGTTGAGGGATCCGAAGAAATTCAGTACTTC | CASSLVEGSEEIQYF
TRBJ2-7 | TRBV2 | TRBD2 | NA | TGTGCCAGCAGTGAGGCTAGCGGGTACGAGCAGTACTTC | CASSEASGYEQYF
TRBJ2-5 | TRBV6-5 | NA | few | TGTGCCAGCAGCCCGGACAGCGTTCAAGAGACCCAGTACTTC | CASSPDSVQETQYF
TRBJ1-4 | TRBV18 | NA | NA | TGTGCCAGCTCACCTGACGGCTATAATGAAAAACTGTTTTTT | CASSPDGYNEKLFF
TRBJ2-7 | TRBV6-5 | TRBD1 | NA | TGTGCCAGCAGTAACCGGGACAGTACCTACGAGCAGTACTTC | CASSNRDSTYEQYF
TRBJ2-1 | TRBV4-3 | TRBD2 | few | TGCGCCAGCAGCCAAGGGACTAGCGGGAGTCACAATGAGCAGTTCTTC | CASSQGTSGSHNEQFF
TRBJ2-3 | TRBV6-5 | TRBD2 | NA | TGTGCCAGCAGTCTAGTAGCGGGAGACGCAGATACGCAGTATTTT | CASSLVAGDADTQYF
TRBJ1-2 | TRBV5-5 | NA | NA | TGTGCCAGCGCAATTTGGGAGGGGAACTATGGCTACACCTTC | CASAIWEGNYGYTF
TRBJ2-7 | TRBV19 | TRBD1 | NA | TGTGCCAGTAGTATCGACGTGGGACAGCTTCGGGAGCAGTACTTC | CASSIDVGQLREQYF
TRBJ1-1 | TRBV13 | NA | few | TGTGCCAGCAGCTTAGAAACAGTGAACACTGAAGCTTTCTTT | CASSLETVNTEAFF
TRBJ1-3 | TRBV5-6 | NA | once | TGTGCCAGCAGCTTGGCCTTGGATGGGGAGGCGGACACCATATATTTT | CASSLALDGEADTIYF
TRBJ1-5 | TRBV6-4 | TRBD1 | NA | TGTGCCAGCAGTGACTCATCGTCCCTTAACAGGGGTCCCAATCAGCCCCAGCATTTT | CASSDSSSLNRGPNQPQHF
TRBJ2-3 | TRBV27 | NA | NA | TGTGCCAGCAGTTTATTTCGGGTAGATACGCAGTATTTT | CASSLFRVDTQYF
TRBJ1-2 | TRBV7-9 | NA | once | TGTGCCAGCAGCGCCCTGACTAGTTATGGCTACACCTTC | CASSALTSYGYTF
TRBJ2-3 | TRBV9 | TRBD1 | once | TGTGCCAGCAGCGGTAGACAGGGAACAGATACGCAGTATTTT | CASSGRQGTDTQYF
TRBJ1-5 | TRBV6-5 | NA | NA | TGTGCCAGCAGCCAAGGAGGGGAAGATCAGCCCCAGCATTTT | CASSQGGEDQPQHF
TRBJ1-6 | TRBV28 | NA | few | TGTGCCAGCAGTCCATTAACAGAGAGTAATTCACCCCTCCACTTT | CASSPLTESNSPLHF
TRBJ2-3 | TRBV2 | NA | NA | TGTGCCAGCAGTGACGAGGGGTCTACCTTACCCCTCATTTCGTCGCAGTATTTT | CASSDEGSTLPLISSQYF
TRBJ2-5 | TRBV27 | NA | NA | TGTGCCAGCAGCTTCGGGGCAAAAGAGACCCAGTACTTC | CASSFGAKETQYF
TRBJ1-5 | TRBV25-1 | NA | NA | TGTGCCAGCAGTTCCGGGCTGAATCAGCCCCAGCATTTT | CASSSGLNQPQHF
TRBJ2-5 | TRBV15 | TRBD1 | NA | TGTGCCACCAGGGACAGGGAAGAGACCCAGTACTTC | CATRDREETQYF
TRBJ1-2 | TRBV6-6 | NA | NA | TGTGCCAGCAGGTCCTGGGAGGGGACTAACGGCTACACCTTC | CASRSWEGTNGYTF
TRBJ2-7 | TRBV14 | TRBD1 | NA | TGTGCCAGCAGCCAGGGACAGGAGTACGAGCAGTACTTC | CASSQGQEYEQYF
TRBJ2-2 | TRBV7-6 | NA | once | TGTGCCAGCAGCTTAGAGTGGGGCATGAACACCGGGGAGCTGTTTTTT | CASSLEWGMNTGELFF